The 27 T cell receptor beta chains below were found in one sample sequenced in a study of blood T cell repertoires in COVID-19. Here immunoSEQ multiplex PCR was the method, and the copy in TCRdb shows in-frame clones only, minus some. Of more than 200,000 clones listed, about 80% are singletons. Sequenced input: peripheral blood. The receptors come from a man older than 75 with acute or convalescent COVID-19.

V is TRBV6-6 and J is TRBJ1-5; tentatively, D is TRBD1 (6 bases). CDR3 length equals 13 residues. The germline CDR1 and CDR2 sequences are MNHNY and SVGAGI (reference sequence). Trimming shortened V by 10 bases and J by 5 bases, and 15 bases separated the two germline ends. The DNA of the CDR3 is TGTGCCACCTCCGGGACACCTTATCAGCCCCAGCATTTT. Translated, it gives CATSGTPYQPQHF.

The sample holds a few counts of this clone. This chain connects TRBV3-1 (or the pseudogene TRBV3-2) to TRBJ2-7; 14 nucleotides agree with TRBD2. Germline values: CDR1 LGHDT, CDR2 YNNKEL (reference sequence). V trimming: 1 base; J trimming: 7 bases; junction bases outside the gene matches: 3. The CDR3 covers 15 residues. The CDR3 here is CASSQGLAGGREQYF. CDR3 nucleotides: TGTGCCAGCAGCCAAGGACTAGCGGGAGGGCGAGAGCAGTACTTC.

As concerns this clone: Within the sample, other DNA sequences also encode this same CDR3. The rearrangement joins TRBV18 to TRBJ1-1, with TRBD1 as a possible D gene (6 bases). CDR3 length: 14 residues. The V and J ends lost 3 bases and 2 bases respectively, with 10 bases between them. Germline V lookup: CDR1 KGHSH, CDR2 LQKENI. The CDR3 DNA reads TGTGCCAGCTCACCCGGACAGCTCAACACTGAAGCTTTCTTT. Translation gives CASSPGQLNTEAFF.

The chain joins TRBV6-5 to TRBJ1-2; weak D call: TRBD1 (5 bases). There are 14 residues in the CDR3. CDR1 is MNHEY, CDR2 SVGAGI, per germline. Deletions cut 7 bases from V and 0 bases from J, with 12 bases between. The CDR3 spells CASISSGANYGYTF. The CDR3 nucleotides are TGTGCCAGCATCTCCTCGGGGGCTAACTATGGCTACACCTTC.

As DNA, the CDR3 is TGTGCCAGCAGCTTTGCTAGCGAGTACGAGCAGTACTTC. Encoded protein: CASSFASEYEQYF. The chain is built from TRBV7-9 and TRBJ2-7; possible D gene TRBD2, 6 bases. Germline-derived CDR1 and CDR2 are SEHNR and FQNEAQ (reference sequence). Trimming took 3 bases from V and 4 from J, leaving 10 bases between them. This CDR3 is 13 amino acids long.

This chain uses TRBV6-6 with TRBJ1-5; D is possibly TRBD1 (5 bases). There are 14 residues in the CDR3. V was clipped by 3 bases and J by 2 bases, with 8 bases between them. The germline V gene has CDR1 MNHNY and CDR2 SVGAGI (reference sequence). The chain's CDR3 is CASSYRGGNQPQHF. The CDR3 coding sequence is TGTGCCAGCAGTTATAGGGGCGGCAATCAGCCCCAGCATTTT.

This sequence joins TRBV7-9 and TRBJ1-5, with TRBD1 matching 8 bases. The CDR3 covers 16 residues. The V segment lost 5 bases and the J segment 0 bases; nucleotides outside the gene matches: 6. CDR1 is SEHNR and CDR2 is FQNEAQ in the germline V gene (reference sequence). The CDR3 DNA follows: TGTGCCAGCAGCCCAGGGACAGGATATAGCAATCAGCCCCAGCATTTT. Translating it yields CASSPGTGYSNQPQHF.

The genes are TRBV5-4 and TRBJ2-3; 7 bases are a match to TRBD1. From germline, CDR1 is SGHNT and CDR2 YYREEE (reference sequence). The CDR3 loop spans 16 amino acids. V shed 0 bases and J 0 bases; nucleotides not matched to a gene: 4. CDR3: CASSLAPGQSTDTQYF. The CDR3 coding sequence is TGTGCCAGCAGCTTGGCTCCGGGACAGAGCACAGATACGCAGTATTTT.

V usage is TRBV7-2 and J usage is TRBJ2-3, with TRBD2 matching over 9 bases. The germline CDR1 and CDR2 sequences are SGHTA and FQGNSA. With 5 bases clipped from V and 1 base from J, the junction kept 7 bases outside the gene matches. This CDR3 is 16 amino acids long. The CDR3 coding sequence is TGTGCCAGCAGCCGCCGGGCGGGAGGGGGCACAGATACGCAGTATTTT. This translates into CASSRRAGGGTDTQYF.

This clone is a singleton in its sample. The chain couples TRBV15 to TRBJ1-2; 7 bases map to TRBD1. Trimming at V came to 0 bases and at J to 5 bases, leaving 3 bases not matched to a gene. The CDR3 loop spans 14 amino acids. Per germline, CDR1 LNHNV and CDR2 YYDKDF (reference sequence). CDR3 sequence: CATSREAGGYGYTF. CDR3 coding DNA: TGTGCCACCAGCAGAGAGGCAGGGGGGTATGGCTACACCTTC. Based on the CDR3 plus reference TRBV15 and TRBJ1-2, the full variable domain is DAMVIQNPRYQVTQFGKPVTLSCSQTLNHNVMYWYQQKSSQAPKLLFHYYDKDFNNEADTPDNFQSRRPNTSFCFLDIRSPGLGDTAMYLCATSREAGGYGYTFGSGTRLTVV.

This chain links TRBV11-2 with TRBJ1-3; perhaps TRBD1 as D (5 bases). The CDR3 runs to 14 residues. The V end lost 2 bases, the J end lost 3 bases, and 8 bases lay between the germline ends. The germline V gene has CDR1 SGHAT and CDR2 FQNNGV. The CDR3 region has the DNA TGTGCCAGCAGCTTATGGAGGGGTGGAAACACCATATATTTT. Translated: CASSLWRGGNTIYF.

The chain is built from TRBV12-3 or TRBV12-4 and TRBJ2-4; maybe TRBD2 (5 bases). The CDR3 extends over 13 amino acids. The V end was cut by 8 bases, the J end by 0 bases, with 8 bases between. The CDR3 DNA reads as TGTGCCAGCGGAGGACTAGCCAAAAACATTCAGTACTTC. This codes for CASGGLAKNIQYF.

This chain uses TRBV7-9 with TRBJ2-2; a possible D gene is TRBD2 (6 bases). Germline loops: CDR1 SEHNR, CDR2 FQNEAQ (reference sequence). The V and J ends lost 7 bases and 1 base respectively, with 16 bases between them. The CDR3 extends over 16 amino acids. CDR3 region: CASIPAPGLNTGELFF. CDR3 coding DNA: TGTGCCAGCATCCCGGCTCCGGGACTGAACACCGGGGAGCTGTTTTTT.

This CDR3 reads CASSLTGVGETQYF. CDR3 in DNA: TGTGCCAGCAGCTTAACAGGGGTAGGAGAGACCCAGTACTTC. The chain uses TRBV7-6 and TRBJ2-5, with 7 bases aligning to TRBD1. The germline V gene encodes CDR1 SGHVS and CDR2 FNYEAQ. After removal of 2 bases from V and 4 bases from J, the junction contained 4 bases not matched to a gene. The CDR3 runs to 14 residues. The full variable domain, in which reference TRBV7-6 and TRBJ2-5 provide the parts outside the CDR3, is GAGVSQSPRYKVTKRGQDVALRCDPISGHVSLYWYRQALGQGPEFLTYFNYEAQQDKSGLPNDRFSAERPEGSISTLTIQRTEQRDSAMYRCASSLTGVGETQYFGPGTRLLVL.

This clone has only a few counts. V is TRBV7-2 and J is TRBJ2-7; 11 positions match TRBD1. The germline gives CDR1 SGHTA, CDR2 FQGNSA. There are 15 residues in the CDR3. Germline trimming cut 0 bases from V and 6 bases from J; bases unmatched to any gene: 4. This CDR3 reads CASSLALGTGGEQYF. For the CDR3, the DNA is TGTGCCAGCAGCTTAGCGCTTGGGACAGGGGGCGAGCAGTACTTC.

In DNA, the CDR3 is TGCGCCAGCGGAAGGGGGCCATCCTATAATTCACCCCTCCACTTT. It is translated as CASGRGPSYNSPLHF. The chain recombines TRBV5-1 with TRBJ1-6; 7 bases fit TRBD1. This CDR3 comprises 15 residues. CDR1 and CDR2 from the germline V gene are SGHRS and YFSETQ. V dropped 7 bases and J dropped 1; count of bases not matched to a gene: 5.

The chain employs TRBV6-4 and TRBJ2-3; 12 bases agree with TRBD2. The V gene's germline CDR1 is MRHNA and CDR2 SNTAGT. The CDR3 totals 17 residues. V shed 4 bases, J shed 6 bases, and the junction held 11 bases outside the gene matches. The CDR3 DNA sequence: TGTGCCAGCAGTGCCGGACTAGCGGGGTCAGGGGCGGATACGCAGTATTTT. Its protein product is CASSAGLAGSGADTQYF.

The chain couples TRBV5-1 to TRBJ1-2; TRBD1 matches at 7 bases. CDR1 SGHRS and CDR2 YFSETQ come from the germline V gene. The V segment lost 5 bases and the J segment 2 bases; nucleotides outside the gene matches: 6. CDR3 size: 14 residues. CDR3 amino acids: CASSPDRVNYGYTF. The CDR3 DNA reads TGCGCCAGCAGTCCTGACAGGGTGAACTATGGCTACACCTTC. Full variable domain (remainder filled in from reference TRBV5-1 and TRBJ1-2): KAGVTQTPRYLIKTRGQQVTLSCSPISGHRSVSWYQQTPGQGLQFLFEYFSETQRNKGNFPGRFSGRQFSNSRSEMNVSTLELGDSALYLCASSPDRVNYGYTFGSGTRLTVV.

The chain recombines TRBV5-5 with TRBJ2-6; perhaps TRBD1 as D (5 bases). The CDR3 runs to 17 residues. The V gene's germline CDR1 is SGHKS and CDR2 YYEKEE (reference sequence). Trimming pared 0 bases from V and 0 bases from J, leaving 10 bases between. In DNA, the CDR3 is TGTGCCAGCAGCTTGGTAACAGGCGTCTCTGGGGCCAACGTCCTGACTTTC. Its protein is CASSLVTGVSGANVLTF.

The V gene is TRBV9, the J gene TRBJ1-5, with no clear D. The CDR3 sequence is 17 residues long. Trimming pared 1 base from V and 4 bases from J, leaving 18 bases between. Germline V gene lookup returns CDR1 SGDLS and CDR2 YYNGEE. CDR3 protein: CASSVIDGVVGNQPQHF. CDR3 coding DNA: TGTGCCAGCAGCGTAATCGACGGGGTGGTGGGAAATCAGCCCCAGCATTTT.

The chain has TRBV3-1 (or the pseudogene TRBV3-2) and TRBJ2-1; the D gene is possibly TRBD1 (6 bases). The germline V and J ends were trimmed by 0 bases and 2 bases, with 11 bases remaining between them. The CDR3 has 16 amino acids. In germline, CDR1 is LGHDT, CDR2 YNNKEL (reference sequence). The CDR3 here is CASSQEGALAYNEQFF. Written as DNA, the CDR3 is TGTGCCAGCAGCCAAGAGGGGGCCTTAGCCTACAATGAGCAGTTCTTC.

The rearrangement links TRBV23-1 to TRBJ1-5; TRBD1 agrees at 7 bases. TRBV23-1 has ORF status, its function being uncertain. The CDR3 length is 17 residues. The junction had 10 bases not matched to a gene; V was cut back by 4 bases and J by 1 base. CDR3 bases: TGCGCCAGCAGTCCAGACAGGGTTGTGAAGAGCAATCAGCCCCAGCATTTT. Translated: CASSPDRVVKSNQPQHF.

This clone appeared once. The V gene is TRBV18, the J gene TRBJ2-7, with 12 nucleotides matching TRBD1. The germline V gene has CDR1 KGHSH and CDR2 LQKENI. The CDR3 extends over 15 amino acids. The trim removed 0 bases at V and 5 bases at J, leaving 2 bases unmatched. In DNA, the CDR3 is TGTGCCAGCTCACCACCGGGACAGGGGGCACACGAGCAGTACTTC. Its protein product is CASSPPGQGAHEQYF.

The chain joins TRBV3-1 (or the pseudogene TRBV3-2) to TRBJ1-5; TRBD1 matches 8 bases. This CDR3 region has 15 residues. J was trimmed by 7 bases and V by 3 bases; bases with no gene match: 8. The germline V gene encodes CDR1 LGHDT and CDR2 YNNKEL (reference sequence). The CDR3 DNA follows: TGTGCCAGCAGCCAGTCCTCAGGGGGCAGACAGCCCCAGCATTTT. Protein product: CASSQSSGGRQPQHF.

The chain combines TRBV21-1 with TRBJ1-1; TRBD1 is the table's D call and was not checked against the DNA. TRBV21-1 is a pseudogene locus. CDR3 size: 16 residues. The CDR3 is CASSIGIGASPPEAFF. The DNA of the CDR3 is TGTGCCAGCAGCATAGGAATAGGGGCCTCGCCCCCAGAAGCTTTCTTT.

V and J are TRBV6-1 and TRBJ1-4; no clear D gene. The V and J ends lost 1 base and 6 bases respectively, with 6 bases between them. CDR3 length: 13 amino acids. Germline V gene data show CDR1 as MNHNS and CDR2 as SASEGT. The CDR3: CASSEVFDEKLFF. Here the CDR3 DNA reads TGTGCCAGCAGTGAAGTATTCGATGAAAAACTGTTTTTT.

CDR3 in amino acids: CASSRQGAANEKLFF. Here the CDR3 DNA reads TGTGCCAGCAGCCGACAGGGGGCCGCGAATGAAAAACTGTTTTTT. V usage is TRBV5-4 and J usage is TRBJ1-4, with 10 bases that match TRBD1. After removal of 4 bases from V and 5 bases from J, the junction contained 5 bases not matched to a gene. This CDR3 is built from 15 residues. Looked up from germline, CDR1 is SGHNT and CDR2 is YYREEE (reference sequence).